This TCR beta chain derives from a study of cytomegalovirus exposure and HLA in healthy donors. Study details: Genotyping of roughly 400 donors showed that 80% to 85% belonged to the Caucasian-associated ancestry cluster. Study-level points and caveats: Later analysis revealed greater clonal expansion in HLA-associated TCR beta chains than in equally common others. For most TCR sequences rarity was the rule, although some public TCRs occurred in many donors. Previously analyzed data showed that most TCR beta V segments were productive at a frequency of about 87% or about 30%.

V dropped 4 bases and J dropped 3 bases, with 10 bases sitting between them. This CDR3 has 13 amino acids. Germline V gives CDR1 SGHRS, CDR2 YFSETQ. On this clone: As yet, its antigen is unknown.

PCR amplification relied on 60 Vbeta primers (plus 13 Jbeta primers). Generated by immunoSEQ multiplex PCR, the TCRdb table keeps only in-frame clones and is missing some. The table lists about 190,000 clones, over 70% of them singletons. The chain employs TRBV5-1 and TRBJ1-1; possibly TRBD1 for D (5 bases). Source material: PBMCs. This receptor was obtained from a man aged 45-65 years in good health and CMV-seronegative. The DNA of the CDR3 is TGCGCCAGCAGCCTCGGGGGGGACACTGAAGCTTTCTTT. It encodes CASSLGGDTEAFF.